The 21 T cell receptor beta chains below come from one sample, sequenced in a study of preoperative IRX-2 immunotherapy in early breast cancer. Treatment defined: preoperative locoregional IRX-2 cytokine immunotherapy. Sequencing was performed with immunoSEQ multiplex PCR; in TCRdb, only in-frame clones are kept and a portion is missing. Of about 33,000 clones in the sample, about nine tenths were seen once. This sample comprised tumor tissue, obtained after IRX-2 immunotherapy. The receptors were sampled from a human donor with breast cancer.

CDR3: CASIDRADSNQPQHF. DNA of the CDR3: TGTGCCAGCATTGATAGGGCCGATAGCAATCAGCCCCAGCATTTT. V and J are TRBV6-8 and TRBJ1-5; no clear D. Germline CDR1 is MNHGY and CDR2 is SAAAGT. V was pared by 7 bases and J by 0 bases, with 13 bases between. There are 15 residues in the CDR3.

The chain couples TRBV30 to TRBJ1-6, with unresolved D. Trimming removed 3 bases at V and 10 bases at J, with 10 bases between. CDR3 length: 12 residues. The germline V gene has CDR1 GTSNPN and CDR2 SVGIG (reference sequence). The CDR3 DNA sequence: TGTGCCTGGAGAACTAATTACTCACCCCTCCACTTT. Encoded protein: CAWRTNYSPLHF.

A word on this clone: At one end, the junction sequence differs from germline, possibly due to a read error. This rearrangement joins TRBV6-8 to TRBJ2-7; D is tentatively TRBD1 or TRBD2 (5 bases each). CDR1 MNHGY and CDR2 SAAAGT come from the germline V gene. The length of the CDR3 is 13 residues. DNA for the CDR3: TGTGCCATCAGTGGGGACCACTCCTACGAGCAGTACTTC. This encodes CAISGDHSYEQYF.

V gene TRBV19 combines with J gene TRBJ2-3; D call uncertain. Germline loops: CDR1 LNHDA, CDR2 SQIVND (reference sequence). The CDR3 covers 13 residues. The germline V and J ends were trimmed by 4 bases and 4 bases, with 9 bases remaining between them. The CDR3 is CASSTSLADTQYF. In DNA, the CDR3 is TGTGCCAGTAGTACCAGCCTGGCAGATACGCAGTATTTT.

The rearrangement links TRBV19 to TRBJ2-1; D ambiguous. Germline assignment: CDR1 LNHDA and CDR2 SQIVND (reference sequence). The CDR3 is made up of 12 amino acids. Trimming took 5 bases from V and 6 from J, leaving 8 bases between them. The DNA for the CDR3 is TGTGCCAGTAGTCCTTACCTCAATGAGCAGTTCTTC. Its protein is CASSPYLNEQFF. The whole variable domain, remainder taken from reference TRBV19 and TRBJ2-1, is DGGITQSPKYLFRKEGQNVTLSCEQNLNHDAMYWYRQDPGQGLRLIYYSQIVNDFQKGDIAEGYSVSREKKESFPLTVTSAQKNPTAFYLCASSPYLNEQFFGPGTRLTVL.

V and J are TRBV19 and TRBJ1-1, with 9 bases that match TRBD1. The germline V gene encodes CDR1 LNHDA and CDR2 SQIVND (reference sequence). The V segment lost 2 bases and the J segment 3 bases; nucleotides outside the gene matches: 7. The length of the CDR3 is 16 residues. In DNA, the CDR3 is TGTGCCAGTAGTATATCACCCGGGACAGGGTACACTGAAGCTTTCTTT. Protein sequence: CASSISPGTGYTEAFF.

This clone appeared once. The V and J genes are TRBV19 and TRBJ1-4; 9 bases fit TRBD1. The germline CDR1 and CDR2 sequences are LNHDA and SQIVND (reference sequence). After removal of 4 bases from V and 6 bases from J, the junction contained 6 bases not matched to a gene. There are 15 residues in the CDR3. CDR3 sequence (DNA): TGTGCCAGTAGTAATGGGGGACAGGGATATGAAAAACTGTTTTTT. Its translation is CASSNGGQGYEKLFF.

The chain combines TRBV11-3 with TRBJ2-7; 11 bases are shared with TRBD2. V lost 4 bases and J lost 6; bases outside the gene matches: 8. The CDR3 has 15 amino acids. In germline, CDR1 is SGHNT, CDR2 YENEEA. In DNA form, the CDR3 reads TGTGCCAGCAGCTCAACTAGCGGGAGCTGGACCGAGCAGTACTTC. It encodes CASSSTSGSWTEQYF.

This CDR3 is CATLRGGNTGELFF. The DNA for the CDR3 is TGTGCCACCCTGAGAGGGGGGAACACCGGGGAGCTGTTTTTT. V is TRBV22-1 and J is TRBJ2-2; the DNA was not compared with TRBD1, the D call given in the table. TRBV22-1 counts as a pseudogene. This CDR3 comprises 14 residues.

This clone was found a few times. The rearrangement uses TRBV6-8 and TRBJ1-5, with D uncertain. Trimming removed 6 bases from V and 2 bases from J, with 8 bases in between. The CDR3 has 13 amino acids. Germline CDR1 MNHGY, CDR2 SAAAGT. This CDR3 is CASRMKGNQPQHF. In nucleotides, the CDR3 is TGTGCCAGCAGGATGAAGGGCAATCAGCCCCAGCATTTT.

The chain joins TRBV7-7 to TRBJ1-1; TRBD1 agrees at 9 bases. Germline V gene data show CDR1 as SSHAT and CDR2 as FNYEAQ (reference sequence). The CDR3 is made up of 14 amino acids. The V and J ends lost 6 bases and 4 bases, in that order; junction bases with no gene match: 6. The CDR3 here is CASRTWDRVTEAFF. CDR3 bases: TGTGCCAGCAGGACATGGGACAGGGTCACTGAAGCTTTCTTT.

The chain employs TRBV6-8 and TRBJ2-7, with D maybe TRBD2 (7 bases). CDR1 is MNHGY, CDR2 SAAAGT, per germline. The CDR3 runs 15 residues. V dropped 5 bases and J dropped 2 bases, with 16 bases sitting between them. The CDR3 protein is CASSLPLRGPYEQYF. For the CDR3, the DNA is TGTGCCAGCAGTCTCCCATTGCGGGGGCCCTACGAGCAGTACTTC.

This sequence joins TRBV11-3 and TRBJ2-7, with 8 positions matching TRBD2. There are 16 residues in the CDR3. J was trimmed by 1 base and V by 3 bases; bases with no gene match: 8. The V gene's germline CDR1 is SGHNT and CDR2 YENEEA. This chain's CDR3 is CASSLYASGSSYEQYF. CDR3 DNA sequence: TGTGCCAGCAGCTTGTATGCGAGCGGGAGTTCCTACGAGCAGTACTTC.

The gene calls are TRBV11-3 and TRBJ2-4, with D maybe TRBD2 (6 bases). Germline-derived CDR1 and CDR2 are SGHNT and YENEEA. V was trimmed by 1 base and J by 6 bases, leaving 13 bases between them. This CDR3 comprises 15 residues. The CDR3 region has the DNA TGTGCCAGCAGCTTAGTCGCTAGCGAAGGAAACATTCAGTACTTC. Its protein is CASSLVASEGNIQYF.

This sequence joins TRBV11-3 and TRBJ2-5; 14 bases map to TRBD2. The V gene's germline CDR1 is SGHNT and CDR2 YENEEA. V was clipped by 4 bases and J by 5 bases; unmatched bases: 0. This CDR3 is built from 14 residues. The CDR3 DNA reads TGTGCCAGCAGCTGGACTAGCGGGAGGGAGACCCAGTACTTC. Translation gives CASSWTSGRETQYF.

The V call is TRBV11-3, the J call TRBJ1-5, with D possibly matching TRBD1 (5 bases). The V end was cut by 5 bases, the J end by 4 bases, with 12 bases between. This CDR3 is 14 amino acids long. Germline values: CDR1 SGHNT, CDR2 YENEEA. CDR3 residues: CASSLGVTNQPQHF. CDR3 nucleotide sequence: TGTGCCAGCAGCCTAGGGGTCACAAATCAGCCCCAGCATTTT.

This chain connects TRBV19 to TRBJ2-1; D possibly corresponds to TRBD2 (6 bases). Trimming removed 8 bases from V and 5 bases from J, with 13 bases in between. Germline V gene sequence: CDR1 LNHDA, CDR2 SQIVND (reference sequence). This CDR3 contains 13 residues. DNA for the CDR3: TGTGCCAGTTCCTGGGGGGTGAACAATGAGCAGTTCTTC. This codes for CASSWGVNNEQFF.

This clone has only one observation. The chain couples TRBV19 to TRBJ2-6, with D maybe TRBD2 (5 bases). The CDR3 covers 16 residues. V lost 0 bases and J lost 0, with 6 bases in between. CDR1 and CDR2 (germline): LNHDA, SQIVND (reference sequence). CDR3 sequence: CASSIDTSSGANVLTF. In DNA, the CDR3 is TGTGCCAGTAGTATAGATACTAGCTCTGGGGCCAACGTCCTGACTTTC.

Here the CDR3 reads CASSPHSTEGTEAFF. The CDR3 DNA reads TGCGCCAGCAGCCCGCACTCGACGGAGGGAACTGAAGCTTTCTTT. This sequence joins TRBV5-1 and TRBJ1-1; no clear D gene. The ends were cut back, 4 bases at V and 5 bases at J, with 18 bases in the middle. The CDR3 is 15 amino acids. From germline, CDR1 is SGHRS and CDR2 YFSETQ.

The CDR3 reads CASSLGAQNTEAFF. CDR3 DNA sequence: TGTGCCAGCAGCTTAGGGGCTCAGAACACTGAAGCTTTCTTT. This rearrangement joins TRBV11-3 to TRBJ1-1; D not resolved. The CDR3 runs to 14 residues. CDR1 SGHNT and CDR2 YENEEA come from the germline V gene. The V and J ends lost 1 base and 1 base respectively, with 7 bases between them.

The V gene is TRBV6-8, the J gene TRBJ1-5; D may be TRBD1 (5 bases). V was pared by 10 bases and J by 2 bases, with 12 bases between. CDR3 length equals 13 residues. Germline CDR1 reads MNHGY; CDR2 reads SAAAGT. CDR3: CAISRDGNQPQHF. The CDR3 bases are TGTGCCATCTCCAGGGACGGCAATCAGCCCCAGCATTTT.